Below, 13 T cell receptor beta chains from the same sample are listed, as sequenced in a study of blood T cell repertoires in COVID-19. Data came from immunoSEQ multiplex PCR; TCRdb stores just in-frame clones and leaves some out. The sample lists around 140,000 clones; around 84% were seen once. Specimen: peripheral blood. The origin of the receptors is a woman over 75 with acute or convalescent COVID-19.

For this clone: Compared with germline, one end of the junction differs, possibly owing to a read error. This chain joins TRBV6-5 and TRBJ2-1, with D tentatively TRBD1 (7 bases). Looked up from germline, CDR1 is MNHEY and CDR2 is SVGAGI. CDR3 size: 15 residues. CDR3 sequence (DNA): TGTGCCAGCAGTTCAGGGGGAGGTGGCTACCATGAGCAGTTCTTC. Translating gives CASSSGGGGYHEQFF.

This clone has just one count. The chain uses TRBV5-4 and TRBJ1-1; tentative D call: TRBD1 (6 bases). V lost 0 bases and J 6 bases, leaving 18 bases between the germline ends. The CDR3 is 16 amino acids. Germline CDR1 is SGHNT and CDR2 is YYREEE (reference sequence). The CDR3 reads CASSLGNQVWGPEAFF. The CDR3 coding sequence is TGTGCCAGCAGCTTGGGTAACCAGGTTTGGGGGCCTGAAGCTTTCTTT.

The sample holds one count of this clone. This chain links TRBV19 with TRBJ1-1, with D unclear. The V gene's germline CDR1 is LNHDA and CDR2 SQIVND (reference sequence). The CDR3 has 14 amino acids. V was clipped by 2 bases and J by 7 bases, with 14 bases between them. The CDR3 spells CASSIKVTIGEAFF. CDR3 DNA sequence: TGTGCCAGTAGTATAAAAGTCACAATTGGTGAAGCTTTCTTT.

The CDR3 is CASSLVGDPTGELFF. The CDR3, as DNA: TGCGCCAGCAGCTTGGTAGGGGATCCCACCGGGGAGCTGTTTTTT. The rearrangement uses TRBV5-1 and TRBJ2-2, with TRBD1 as a possible D gene (5 bases). The V end lost 0 bases, the J end lost 4 bases, and 10 bases lay between the germline ends. This CDR3 is 15 amino acids long. Germline CDR1 is SGHRS and CDR2 is YFSETQ.

The chain recombines TRBV30 with TRBJ2-7; 13 bases fit TRBD2. J gave up 2 bases and V 3 bases, and 1 base lay outside the gene matches. The germline CDR1 and CDR2 sequences are GTSNPN and SVGIG (reference sequence). The CDR3 consists of 14 residues. The CDR3 reads CAWRGTSGTYEQYF. In nucleotides, the CDR3 is TGTGCCTGGAGGGGGACTAGCGGGACCTACGAGCAGTACTTC.

In this sample, this clone turned up once. The chain combines TRBV30 with TRBJ2-1, with 8 bases fitting TRBD1. The CDR3 is 13 amino acids. V lost 5 bases to trimming and J lost 10 bases; unmatched junction nucleotides: 10. Germline V CDR1 and CDR2: GTSNPN, SVGIG (reference sequence). CDR3 sequence (DNA): TGTGCCTGGGAATACGGACAGGGTGGGGAGCAGTTCTTC. Translated: CAWEYGQGGEQFF.

About this clone itself: The same CDR3 also results from other DNA sequences found in this sample. The V and J genes are TRBV30 and TRBJ2-3, with 11 bases fitting TRBD2. V trimming: 0 bases; J trimming: 3 bases; junction bases outside the gene matches: 2. The CDR3 totals 15 residues. Per germline, CDR1 GTSNPN and CDR2 SVGIG (reference sequence). The CDR3 bases are TGTGCCTGGAGTGTGGGGACTAGCGGAACAGATACGCAGTATTTT. Translated, it gives CAWSVGTSGTDTQYF.

The chain combines TRBV19 with TRBJ1-5, with 8 bases lining up with TRBD1. V shed 5 bases, J shed 5 bases, and the junction held 11 bases outside the gene matches. Germline V gene sequence: CDR1 LNHDA, CDR2 SQIVND (reference sequence). CDR3 length: 16 amino acids. This CDR3 is CASSSPRDRLHQPQHF. The CDR3 DNA reads TGTGCCAGTAGTTCCCCGAGGGACAGGCTTCATCAGCCCCAGCATTTT.

The chain combines TRBV6-7 with TRBJ2-7; D is ambiguous. TRBV6-7 is known as an ORF, though its function is uncertain. V was cut by 5 bases and J by 7 bases, with 21 bases left in between. There are 15 residues in the CDR3. Written as DNA, the CDR3 is TGTGCCAGCAGTCTCTGGGCAGTTTGTTGCTATGAGCAGTACTTC. The encoded protein is CASSLWAVCCYEQYF.

This sequence joins TRBV10-1 and TRBJ1-1, with TRBD1 as a possible D gene (5 bases). The CDR3 consists of 15 residues. Trimming removed 4 bases at V and 1 base at J, with 13 bases between. Germline CDR1 and CDR2: WNHNN and SYGVQD (reference sequence). In DNA, the CDR3 is TGCGCCAGCAGTGGAACGACAGACCCGAACACTGAAGCTTTCTTT. This translates into CASSGTTDPNTEAFF.

The rearrangement joins TRBV6-5 to TRBJ1-2, with unresolved D. Germline V gives CDR1 MNHEY, CDR2 SVGAGI. The CDR3 sequence is 13 residues long. Trimming left V 6 bases short and J 4 bases short, with 12 bases between. The CDR3: CASSPRLVYGYTF. CDR3 in DNA: TGTGCCAGCAGCCCCCGTCTAGTCTATGGCTACACCTTC.

The chain has TRBV18 and TRBJ1-2; the D gene is possibly TRBD1 (5 bases). Deletions cut 3 bases from V and 4 bases from J, with 18 bases between. This CDR3 region has 16 residues. Germline V gene lookup returns CDR1 KGHSH and CDR2 LQKENI. Here the CDR3 reads CASSPRQGRVGYGYTF. The DNA for the CDR3 is TGTGCCAGCTCACCGCGGCAGGGCCGGGTTGGCTATGGCTACACCTTC. Variable domain in full (rest from reference TRBV18 and TRBJ1-2): NAGVMQNPRHLVRRRGQEARLRCSPMKGHSHVYWYRQLPEEGLKFMVYLQKENIIDESGMPKERFSAEFPKEGPSILRIQQVVRGDSAAYFCASSPRQGRVGYGYTFGSGTRLTVV.

The genes are TRBV20-1 and TRBJ2-3; possible D gene TRBD1, 5 bases. CDR3 size: 10 residues. V lost 5 bases, J lost 10 bases, and 10 bases lay in between. The germline V gene has CDR1 DFQATT and CDR2 SNEGSKA (reference sequence). The CDR3 protein is CSAGARAQYF. In DNA form, the CDR3 reads TGCAGTGCTGGAGCCAGGGCGCAGTATTTT.